Below are 4 T cell receptor beta chains sequenced from a single sample in a study of T cells in localized non-small cell lung cancer. Here immunoSEQ multiplex PCR was the method, and the copy in TCRdb shows in-frame clones only, minus some. The table lists some 52,000 clones, around 86% of them singletons. The sequences come from peripheral blood, collected before any cancer treatment. Every receptor here comes from a male donor at least 60 years old with stage III squamous cell lung carcinoma.

This clone was seen more than once but under ten times. This chain uses TRBV7-2 with TRBJ2-5; TRBD1 matches at 8 bases. CDR3 size: 17 residues. The ends lost 3 bases at V and 0 bases at J; junction bases unmatched: 9. Per germline, CDR1 SGHTA and CDR2 FQGNSA. The CDR3 nucleotides are TGTGCCAGCAGCTTGCGCCCAGGGGGCACGTACCAAGAGACCCAGTACTTC. This codes for CASSLRPGGTYQETQYF.

The chain recombines TRBV12-5 with TRBJ2-3, with D tentatively TRBD2 (6 bases). Germline CDR1 LGHNT, CDR2 FRNRAP. Trimming removed 6 bases at V and 8 bases at J, with 15 bases between. This CDR3 has 13 amino acids. In DNA, the CDR3 is TGTGCTAGTGGGGGGCTAGCGACCCTTACGCAGTATTTT. This translates into CASGGLATLTQYF.

CDR3 bases: TGTGCCAGCAGCGTTATCGGACAGGGGGTTGAGCAGTTCTTC. This encodes CASSVIGQGVEQFF. This chain uses TRBV7-2 with TRBJ2-1; 10 bases agree with TRBD1. V was clipped by 5 bases and J by 9 bases; unmatched bases: 7. The CDR3 covers 14 residues. Germline V gene lookup returns CDR1 SGHTA and CDR2 FQGNSA. The whole variable domain, remainder taken from reference TRBV7-2 and TRBJ2-1, is GAGVSQSPSNKVTEKGKDVELRCDPISGHTALYWYRQSLGQGLEFLIYFQGNSAPDKSGLPSDRFSAERTGGSVSTLTIQRTQQEDSAVYLCASSVIGQGVEQFFGPGTRLTVL.

This sequence joins TRBV4-2 and TRBJ2-7; TRBD1 matches 7 bases. V shed 0 bases, J shed 6 bases, and the junction held 5 bases outside the gene matches. The V gene's germline CDR1 is LGHNA and CDR2 YNFKEQ. This CDR3 is 14 amino acids long. The CDR3 is CASSQDRGQSEQYF. CDR3 DNA: TGTGCCAGCAGCCAAGATCGGGGACAGAGCGAGCAGTACTTC.